This T cell receptor (beta chain) was observed in a study of OX40 agonist ivuxolimab in advanced cancers. Study-wide findings and caveats: At 0.1 to 3.0 mg/kg, CD4+ and CD8+ blood T cells expanded clonally by week 6.

Libraries were prepared by immunoSEQ multiplex PCR; TCRdb keeps only in-frame clonotypes and omits some of them. This table has fewer than 20,000 clones, around three quarters appearing once. About this clone itself: Its antigen is not identified.

Trimming cost V 0 bases and J 3 bases; bases outside gene matches: 14. CDR1 SGHRS and CDR2 YFSETQ come from the germline V gene. The CDR3 has 19 amino acids. The rearrangement uses TRBV5-1 and TRBJ2-7, with 11 bases lining up with TRBD1. The TCR originated in an adult with an advanced solid tumor such as melanoma, head and neck, liver or kidney cancer. The sample consisted of CD4+ or CD8+ T cells sorted from blood, taken in a trial of the OX40 agonist ivuxolimab. The CDR3 spells CASSLGGQGASGHFYEQYF. CDR3 in DNA: TGCGCCAGCAGCTTGGGAGGACAGGGGGCTAGCGGGCATTTCTACGAGCAGTACTTC.